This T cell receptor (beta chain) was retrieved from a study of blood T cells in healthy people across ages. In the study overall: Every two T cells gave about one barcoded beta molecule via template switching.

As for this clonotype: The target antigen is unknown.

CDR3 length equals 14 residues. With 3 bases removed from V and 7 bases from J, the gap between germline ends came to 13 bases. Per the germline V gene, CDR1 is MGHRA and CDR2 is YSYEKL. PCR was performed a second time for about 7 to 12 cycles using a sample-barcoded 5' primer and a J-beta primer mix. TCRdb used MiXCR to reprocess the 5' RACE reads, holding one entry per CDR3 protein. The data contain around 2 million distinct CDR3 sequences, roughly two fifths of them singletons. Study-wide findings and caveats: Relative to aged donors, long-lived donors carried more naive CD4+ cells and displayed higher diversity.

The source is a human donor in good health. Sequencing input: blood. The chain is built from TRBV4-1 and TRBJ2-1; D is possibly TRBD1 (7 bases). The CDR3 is CASSHPRGRNEQFF. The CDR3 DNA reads TGCGCCAGCAGCCACCCCAGGGGGAGGAATGAGCAGTTCTTC.